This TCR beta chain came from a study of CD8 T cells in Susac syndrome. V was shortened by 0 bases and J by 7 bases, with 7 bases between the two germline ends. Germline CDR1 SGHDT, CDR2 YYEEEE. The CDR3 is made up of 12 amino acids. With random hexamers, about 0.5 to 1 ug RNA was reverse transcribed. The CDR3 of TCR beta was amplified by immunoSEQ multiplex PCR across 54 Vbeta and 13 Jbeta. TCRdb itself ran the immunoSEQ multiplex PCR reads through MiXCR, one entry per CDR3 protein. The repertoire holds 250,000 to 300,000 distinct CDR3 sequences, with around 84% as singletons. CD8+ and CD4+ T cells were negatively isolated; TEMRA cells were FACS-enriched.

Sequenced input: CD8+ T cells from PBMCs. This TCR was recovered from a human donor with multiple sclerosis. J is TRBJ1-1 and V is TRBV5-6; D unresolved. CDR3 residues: CASSLGPLEAFF. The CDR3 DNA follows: TGTGCCAGCAGCTTGGGGCCACTTGAAGCTTTCTTT.